Listed below are T cell receptor beta chains from one sample, sequenced in a study of neurological immune-mediated disorders. TCRdb recomputed calls from the 5' RACE reads with MiXCR, one row per CDR3 protein. The data contain 60,000 to 80,000 distinct CDR3 sequences, approximately 4.6% of them singletons. Source material: PBMCs. The receptor source for this set is a woman in her 50s with multiple sclerosis. CDR3s include the opening cysteine and the closing phenylalanine or tryptophan. The order of the fields is clone size, J gene, D gene, CDR3 length, V gene, CDR3 protein, CDR3 DNA. A D gene is named only where the DNA matches it firmly. Clone sizes are given selectively: once, few, many, or a class where the clone is expanded.

size: many
J: TRBJ1-2
D: -
length: 17
V: TRBV9
CDR3: CASSVSQGPLPHYGYTF
DNA: TGTGCCAGCAGCGTATCTCAAGGGCCTTTACCCCACTATGGCTACACCTTC

size: many
J: TRBJ2-3
D: -
length: 12
V: TRBV20-1
CDR3: CSARRPTDTQYF
DNA: TGCAGTGCTCGACGACCTACAGATACGCAGTATTTT

size: many
J: TRBJ1-1
D: TRBD1
length: 15
V: TRBV3-1
CDR3: CASSPYNRGRAEAFF
DNA: TGTGCCAGCAGCCCGTACAACAGGGGGCGCGCTGAAGCTTTCTTT

size: many
J: TRBJ2-4
D: -
length: 12
V: TRBV7-2
CDR3: CASSPEINIQYF
DNA: TGTGCCAGCAGCCCAGAGATAAACATTCAGTACTTC

size: few
J: TRBJ1-2
D: -
length: 14
V: TRBV18
CDR3: CASSPRTEAYGYTF
DNA: TGTGCCAGCTCACCACGGACGGAGGCTTATGGCTACACCTTC

size: many
J: TRBJ2-1
D: -
length: 13
V: TRBV5-1
CDR3: CASSLALGNEQFF
DNA: TGCGCCAGCAGTCTCGCTTTAGGAAATGAGCAGTTCTTC

size: many
J: TRBJ1-1
D: -
length: 14
V: TRBV3-1
CDR3: CASSHFAGNTEAFF
DNA: TGTGCCAGCAGCCACTTTGCGGGTAACACTGAAGCTTTCTTT

size: many
J: TRBJ2-4
D: -
length: 13
V: TRBV15
CDR3: CATSPDSTNIQYF
DNA: TGTGCCACCAGCCCCGACAGTACAAACATTCAGTACTTC

size: many
J: TRBJ2-7
D: -
length: 14
V: TRBV7-9
CDR3: CASSNRQGTYEQYF
DNA: TGTGCCAGCAGCAATAGGCAGGGGACCTACGAGCAGTACTTC

size: many
J: TRBJ1-1
D: -
length: 13
V: TRBV5-1
CDR3: CASSFRGETEAFF
DNA: TGCGCCAGCAGTTTCAGGGGAGAGACTGAAGCTTTCTTT

size: many
J: TRBJ2-5
D: -
length: 16
V: TRBV4-1
CDR3: CASSQDRSGLQETQYF
DNA: TGCGCCAGCAGCCAAGATCGAAGCGGACTCCAAGAGACCCAGTACTTC

size: -
J: TRBJ2-3
D: -
length: 15
V: TRBV7-2
CDR3: CASSFRRGKGDTQYF
DNA: TGTGCCAGCAGCTTTCGTAGGGGGAAGGGAGATACGCAGTATTTT

size: many
J: TRBJ1-1
D: TRBD1
length: 16
V: TRBV20-1
CDR3: CSARDGTGPSNAEAFF
DNA: TGCAGTGCTAGAGATGGGACAGGGCCCTCGAACGCTGAAGCTTTCTTT

size: many
J: TRBJ2-2
D: -
length: 16
V: TRBV20-1
CDR3: CSASSTGRKGTGELFF
DNA: TGCAGTGCTAGCAGCACAGGGAGGAAAGGCACCGGGGAGCTGTTTTTT

size: many
J: TRBJ2-1
D: -
length: 13
V: TRBV29-1
CDR3: CSVVEGDYNEQFF
DNA: TGCAGCGTTGTAGAGGGGGATTACAATGAGCAGTTCTTC

size: many
J: TRBJ1-6
D: -
length: 16
V: TRBV6-2/TRBV6-3
CDR3: CASSSETWRGNSPLHF
DNA: TGTGCCAGCAGTTCGGAGACATGGCGGGGCAATTCACCCCTCCACTTT

size: -
J: TRBJ2-1
D: TRBD1
length: 15
V: TRBV7-9
CDR3: CASSGRDRSYNEQFF
DNA: TGTGCCAGCAGCGGCAGGGACAGAAGCTACAATGAGCAGTTCTTC

size: -
J: TRBJ1-5
D: TRBD1
length: 13
V: TRBV12-3/TRBV12-4
CDR3: CASTRGDNQPQHF
DNA: TGTGCCAGCACCAGGGGGGACAATCAGCCCCAGCATTTT

size: many
J: TRBJ2-1
D: -
length: 13
V: TRBV3-1
CDR3: CASSQDWPLGRVF
DNA: TGTGCCAGCAGCCAAGATTGGCCCCTTGGCCGGGTCTTC

size: -
J: TRBJ2-5
D: -
length: 14
V: TRBV7-9
CDR3: CASRGRVIQETQYF
DNA: TGTGCCAGCCGAGGGAGAGTTATCCAAGAGACCCAGTACTTC

size: many
J: TRBJ2-3
D: TRBD2
length: 14
V: TRBV12-5
CDR3: CASITGRGNYTQYF
DNA: TGTGCTAGTATTACCGGGCGGGGGAATTATACGCAGTATTTT

size: many
J: TRBJ2-1
D: TRBD2
length: 17
V: TRBV7-2
CDR3: CASSLNLLAGGRDEQFF
DNA: TGTGCCAGCAGCTTAAACTTATTAGCGGGGGGGAGGGATGAGCAGTTCTTC

size: many
J: TRBJ1-5
D: -
length: 17
V: TRBV7-6
CDR3: CASSSLPAAGTGEPQHF
DNA: TGTGCCAGCAGCTCTTTACCCGCAGCCGGGACCGGAGAGCCCCAGCATTTT

size: many
J: TRBJ2-2
D: TRBD2
length: 16
V: TRBV7-3
CDR3: CASSTSTGGVTGELFF
DNA: TGTGCCAGCAGCACATCGACGGGGGGGGTCACCGGGGAGCTGTTTTTT

size: many
J: TRBJ1-1
D: -
length: 14
V: TRBV7-2
CDR3: CASSFSRGDTEAFF
DNA: TGTGCCAGCAGCTTTAGCAGGGGAGACACTGAAGCTTTCTTT

size: many
J: TRBJ1-6
D: -
length: 14
V: TRBV7-8
CDR3: CASSFPGENSPLHF
DNA: TGTGCCAGCAGCTTTCCGGGAGAAAATTCACCCCTCCACTTT

size: -
J: TRBJ2-5
D: -
length: 14
V: TRBV12-3/TRBV12-4
CDR3: CASSLVQKMETQYF
DNA: TGTGCCAGCAGCCTAGTACAAAAAATGGAGACCCAGTACTTC

size: many
J: TRBJ2-5
D: TRBD1
length: 15
V: TRBV7-6
CDR3: CASTRLTGDQETQYF
DNA: TGTGCCAGCACCCGACTCACAGGGGATCAAGAGACCCAGTACTTC

size: -
J: TRBJ2-1
D: -
length: 12
V: TRBV7-9
CDR3: CASGTAYNEQFF
DNA: TGTGCCAGCGGTACAGCATACAATGAGCAGTTCTTC

size: many
J: TRBJ1-2
D: TRBD1
length: 13
V: TRBV7-2
CDR3: CASSSGQFYGYTF
DNA: TGTGCCAGCAGCTCGGGACAGTTCTATGGCTACACCTTC

size: many
J: TRBJ2-3
D: -
length: 16
V: TRBV7-3
CDR3: CASSIPGIGATDTQYF
DNA: TGTGCCAGCAGCATACCCGGGATAGGAGCCACAGATACGCAGTATTTT

size: many
J: TRBJ2-3
D: -
length: 14
V: TRBV20-1
CDR3: CSARDDGATDTQYF
DNA: TGCAGTGCTAGAGATGACGGGGCGACAGATACGCAGTATTTT

size: many
J: TRBJ2-1
D: TRBD2
length: 16
V: TRBV6-2/TRBV6-3
CDR3: CASSQNSGVGHNEQFF
DNA: TGTGCCAGCAGTCAAAATAGCGGGGTAGGTCACAATGAGCAGTTCTTC